Each of the 30 T cell receptor beta chains below was sequenced from the same sample in a study of shared clonotypes between healthy human individuals. Assay: immunoSEQ multiplex PCR; the TCRdb copy retains only in-frame clones and omits some. The sample holds 2.3 million or so clones, 80% to 95% seen once. Sequenced sample: naive CD4+ T cells from PBMCs. Specified subset: CD45RA+ positively selected. The receptor set was obtained from a man aged 18-30 years in good health. Some clones in this sample may be carry-over from other donors' samples.

This clone was counted a single time. The chain couples TRBV4-3 to TRBJ1-2, with 9 bases aligning to TRBD1. V lost 4 bases, J lost 4 bases, and 10 bases stayed unmatched. Germline V CDR1 and CDR2: LGHNA, YSLEER. The CDR3 length is 16 residues. The CDR3 sequence is CASSPGRDRVGYGYTF. The CDR3 region has the DNA TGCGCCAGCAGCCCCGGGAGGGACAGGGTCGGCTATGGCTACACCTTC.

This clone was recorded only once. The rearrangement joins TRBV6-1 to TRBJ1-1; D is possibly TRBD1 (5 bases). V lost 8 bases, J lost 1 base, and 11 bases lay in between. This CDR3 contains 13 residues. The germline V gene has CDR1 MNHNS and CDR2 SASEGT. This CDR3 reads CASLRQTNTEAFF. The CDR3 DNA is TGTGCCAGCCTTAGACAGACGAACACTGAAGCTTTCTTT.

The gene calls are TRBV11-2 and TRBJ1-2; D remains ambiguous. There are 15 residues in the CDR3. Per germline, CDR1 SGHAT and CDR2 FQNNGV. The V end was cut by 0 bases, the J end by 8 bases, with 16 bases between. The CDR3 DNA reads as TGTGCCAGCAGCTTAGATCCAGGCTCCCCTGGAGGCTACACCTTC. Translating it yields CASSLDPGSPGGYTF.

The chain links TRBV10-3 to TRBJ1-5; 8 bases are shared with TRBD1. The germline gives CDR1 ENHRY, CDR2 SYGVKD. Unmatched junction bases numbered 8, after V lost 6 bases and J lost 1 base. The CDR3 is 16 amino acids. CDR3 in amino acids: CAIRTGDMHSNQPQHF. As DNA, the CDR3 is TGTGCCATCAGGACAGGGGACATGCACAGCAATCAGCCCCAGCATTTT.

V and J are TRBV19 and TRBJ2-2; a weak D match, TRBD2 (6 bases). CDR1 and CDR2 (germline): LNHDA, SQIVND (reference sequence). CDR3 length: 15 amino acids. V lost 5 bases to trimming and J lost 6 bases, with 16 bases between them. The CDR3 DNA follows: TGTGCCAGTAGTCCTACGGGACTGCCCTCCGGGGAGCTGTTTTTT. This encodes CASSPTGLPSGELFF.

The chain's CDR3 is CAIRRSWDTEAFF. The CDR3, as DNA: TGTGCCATCAGGAGATCGTGGGACACTGAAGCTTTCTTT. The chain is built from TRBV10-3 and TRBJ1-1, with D hard to call. Deletions cut 6 bases from V and 3 bases from J, with 11 bases between. This CDR3 region has 13 residues. The germline V gene encodes CDR1 ENHRY and CDR2 SYGVKD.

This clone appeared once. The chain has TRBV6-4 and TRBJ2-3; D unclear. The CDR3 runs to 17 residues. V was shortened by 2 bases and J by 1 base, with 16 bases between the two germline ends. Per germline, CDR1 MRHNA and CDR2 SNTAGT. CDR3 amino acids: CASSDHTNGFGTDTQYF. The CDR3 coding sequence is TGTGCCAGCAGTGACCACACTAACGGGTTTGGCACAGATACGCAGTATTTT.

This chain links TRBV28 with TRBJ2-3; D is undetermined. V was pared by 6 bases and J by 4 bases, with 17 bases between. The CDR3 runs 15 residues. Looked up from germline, CDR1 is MDHEN and CDR2 is SYDVKM. The CDR3 DNA reads as TGTGCCAGCAGGGGCGAACACCCTAGGGCAGATACGCAGTATTTT. It encodes CASRGEHPRADTQYF. Together with reference TRBV28 and TRBJ2-3, the CDR3 gives the full variable domain: DVKVTQSSRYLVKRTGEKVFLECVQDMDHENMFWYRQDPGLGLRLIYFSYDVKMKEKGDIPEGYSVSREKKERFSLILESASTNQTSMYLCASRGEHPRADTQYFGPGTRLTVL.

The rearrangement uses TRBV11-2 and TRBJ2-1; 8 bases fit TRBD2. V dropped 5 bases and J dropped 7; count of bases not matched to a gene: 10. There are 15 residues in the CDR3. Germline V gives CDR1 SGHAT, CDR2 FQNNGV. The CDR3 is CASSPIRGRLNEQFF. The CDR3 DNA is TGTGCCAGCAGCCCCATCCGCGGGAGGTTAAATGAGCAGTTCTTC.

This chain uses TRBV5-6 with TRBJ1-3; possible D gene TRBD1, 5 bases. From germline, CDR1 is SGHDT and CDR2 YYEEEE. V lost 4 bases and J 2 bases, leaving 19 bases between the germline ends. This CDR3 has 17 amino acids. Written as DNA, the CDR3 is TGTGCCAGCAGCGTCGACTTGTGGGGCGGGACTGGAAACACCATATATTTT. The encoded protein is CASSVDLWGGTGNTIYF.

This rearrangement joins TRBV6-5 to TRBJ1-4, with D possibly being TRBD1 (6 bases). V lost 6 bases and J lost 1, with 9 bases in between. Germline lookup yields CDR1 MNHEY and CDR2 SVGAGI. The CDR3 is 14 amino acids. Here the CDR3 reads CASREDRTNEKLFF. The CDR3 nucleotides read TGTGCCAGCAGAGAGGACAGAACTAATGAAAAACTGTTTTTT.

V gene TRBV5-4 combines with J gene TRBJ2-5; 10 positions agree with TRBD1. Trimming at V came to 5 bases and at J to 4 bases, leaving 8 bases not matched to a gene. Germline V gives CDR1 SGHNT, CDR2 YYREEE (reference sequence). The CDR3 has 15 residues. The CDR3 region has the DNA TGTGCCAGCAGAAATTTGGGACAGGGGAGAGAGACCCAGTACTTC. This encodes CASRNLGQGRETQYF.

The V call is TRBV7-2, the J call TRBJ2-5; 8 nucleotides agree with TRBD2. CDR3 length: 14 residues. The V and J ends lost 5 bases and 5 bases, in that order; junction bases with no gene match: 7. Germline CDR1 reads SGHTA; CDR2 reads FQGNSA. The CDR3 DNA is TGTGCCAGCAGCCGGATACTAGCGGAGGAGACCCAGTACTTC. This sequence encodes CASSRILAEETQYF. Combining the CDR3 with reference TRBV7-2 and TRBJ2-5 gives the whole variable domain GAGVSQSPSNKVTEKGKDVELRCDPISGHTALYWYRQSLGQGLEFLIYFQGNSAPDKSGLPSDRFSAERTGGSVSTLTIQRTQQEDSAVYLCASSRILAEETQYFGPGTRLLVL.

The chain recombines TRBV28 with TRBJ2-1; 9 bases line up with TRBD1. J lost 7 bases, V lost 2 bases, and 9 bases had no gene match. The CDR3 sequence is 16 residues long. CDR1 MDHEN and CDR2 SYDVKM come from the germline V gene. CDR3 bases: TGTGCCAGCAGTTTACATACAGGGGGCAGGATAAATGAGCAGTTCTTC. Residues: CASSLHTGGRINEQFF.

This chain joins TRBV5-8 and TRBJ1-1, with D uncertain. The germline CDR1 and CDR2 sequences are SGHTS and YDEGEE. CDR3 length equals 15 residues. V was trimmed by 0 bases and J by 2 bases, leaving 11 bases between them. DNA for the CDR3: TGTGCCAGCAGCTTGGGACATCAGAAAAACACTGAAGCTTTCTTT. Translation gives CASSLGHQKNTEAFF.

This chain joins TRBV5-1 and TRBJ2-2, with D tentatively TRBD1 or TRBD2 (6 bases each). The CDR3 contains 16 residues. V lost 5 bases to trimming and J lost 4 bases, with 18 bases between them. Germline loops: CDR1 SGHRS, CDR2 YFSETQ. The CDR3 DNA reads TGCGCCAGCAGTCATCCGGGGGCGTCGTCCACCGGGGAGCTGTTTTTT. Encoded protein: CASSHPGASSTGELFF.

The V call is TRBV18, the J call TRBJ1-3, with D perhaps matching TRBD1 (6 bases). The CDR3 is made up of 16 amino acids. Per the germline V gene, CDR1 is KGHSH and CDR2 is LQKENI. V dropped 5 bases and J dropped 0 bases, with 14 bases sitting between them. The CDR3 coding sequence is TGTGCCAGCTCAGCGGGGGGCTCCCTCTCTGGAAACACCATATATTTT. Translation gives CASSAGGSLSGNTIYF.

The chain carries TRBV21-1 and TRBJ1-2; TRBD1 is the table's D call and was not checked against the DNA. TRBV21-1 is shown as a pseudogene. The CDR3 has 13 amino acids. The CDR3 coding sequence is TGTGCCAGCAGCATACAGGGAAGGGATGGCTACACCTTC. Translating it yields CASSIQGRDGYTF.

This chain uses TRBV19 with TRBJ1-1, with D unresolved. The CDR3 sequence is 15 residues long. Trimming left V 7 bases short and J 3 bases short, with 18 bases between. Germline CDR1 LNHDA, CDR2 SQIVND (reference sequence). The CDR3 nucleotides read TGTGCCAGTACTCCCTGGGCCTCGGCGGACACTGAAGCTTTCTTT. This codes for CASTPWASADTEAFF.

The V call is TRBV5-1, the J call TRBJ2-7; maybe TRBD2 (7 bases). This CDR3 contains 15 residues. V shed 4 bases and J shed 4 bases, with 18 bases lying between them. Germline V gene lookup returns CDR1 SGHRS and CDR2 YFSETQ. CDR3 loop: CASSAAIGGAYEQYF. Here the CDR3 DNA reads TGCGCCAGCAGCGCCGCAATAGGGGGGGCGTACGAGCAGTACTTC.

The sample holds a few counts of this clone. The gene calls are TRBV7-3 and TRBJ1-1; D might be TRBD1 (6 bases). Germline V gene data show CDR1 as SGHTA and CDR2 as FQGTGA. V was pared by 5 bases and J by 7 bases, with 17 bases between. CDR3 length equals 14 residues. The CDR3 loop is CASSPTRGCIEAFF. CDR3 nucleotide sequence: TGTGCCAGCAGCCCTACTAGGGGGTGCATTGAAGCTTTCTTT.

V usage is TRBV29-1 and J usage is TRBJ1-4; D is perhaps TRBD1 (5 bases). This CDR3 spans 13 amino acids. Germline assignment: CDR1 SQVTM and CDR2 ANQGSEA. V lost 6 bases and J lost 4, with 12 bases in between. CDR3 nucleotides: TGCAGCGTGGCCTGGGGCCATAATGAAAAACTGTTTTTT. As protein: CSVAWGHNEKLFF. The entire variable domain, with the rest obtained from reference TRBV29-1 and TRBJ1-4, is as follows: SAVISQKPSRDICQRGTSLTIQCQVDSQVTMMFWYRQQPGQSLTLIATANQGSEATYESGFVIDKFPISRPNLTFSTLTVSNMSPEDSSIYLCSVAWGHNEKLFFGSGTQLSVL.

The chain combines TRBV7-3 with TRBJ2-5; 9 nucleotides line up with TRBD2. Germline CDR1 reads SGHTA; CDR2 reads FQGTGA. Trimming cost V 5 bases and J 5 bases; bases outside gene matches: 6. The CDR3 consists of 14 residues. The CDR3 DNA is TGTGCCAGCAGCATAGGACTAGCGTCCGAGACCCAGTACTTC. It encodes CASSIGLASETQYF. The full variable domain, in which reference TRBV7-3 and TRBJ2-5 provide the parts outside the CDR3, is GAGVSQTPSNKVTEKGKYVELRCDPISGHTALYWYRQSLGQGPEFLIYFQGTGAADDSGLPNDRFFAVRPEGSVSTLKIQRTERGDSAVYLCASSIGLASETQYFGPGTRLLVL.

The chain recombines TRBV9 with TRBJ2-2, with no clear D. Germline V gives CDR1 SGDLS, CDR2 YYNGEE. The CDR3 spans 15 residues. Trimming removed 0 bases at V and 6 bases at J, with 12 bases between. In DNA form, the CDR3 reads TGTGCCAGCAGCGTAGCCGGACGGCAACCCGGGGAGCTGTTTTTT. It is translated as CASSVAGRQPGELFF.

This clone is a singleton in its sample. The chain couples TRBV11-2 to TRBJ1-4; no clear D gene. V dropped 2 bases and J dropped 6 bases, with 7 bases sitting between them. CDR1 and CDR2 from the germline V gene are SGHAT and FQNNGV. The CDR3 has 13 residues. In DNA, the CDR3 is TGTGCCAGCAGCTTAAATAGGGATGAAAAACTGTTTTTT. It translates to CASSLNRDEKLFF.

J is TRBJ1-1 and V is TRBV2; D is undetermined. This CDR3 is 13 amino acids long. In germline, CDR1 is SNHLY, CDR2 FYNNEI. The ends were cut back, 6 bases at V and 1 base at J, with 9 bases in the middle. The CDR3 nucleotides are TGTGCCAGCAGGGAACAGCAGAACACTGAAGCTTTCTTT. It yields the protein CASREQQNTEAFF.

This clone was recorded a few times. The chain is built from TRBV30 and TRBJ2-1; no clear D. The V gene's germline CDR1 is GTSNPN and CDR2 SVGIG (reference sequence). CDR3 length equals 13 residues. Trimming removed 5 bases at V and 1 base at J, with 9 bases between. The CDR3 sequence is CAWGLASYNEQFF. Here the CDR3 DNA reads TGTGCCTGGGGGTTAGCATCCTACAATGAGCAGTTCTTC.

This clone was counted once. This sequence joins TRBV7-2 and TRBJ2-5; TRBD2 might be the D (6 bases). The CDR3 is 15 residues long. V was clipped by 5 bases and J by 2 bases, with 15 bases between them. CDR1 and CDR2 from the germline V gene are SGHTA and FQGNSA. CDR3 DNA sequence: TGTGCCAGCAGCCCCCAGTCGGGGGTACAAGAGACCCAGTACTTC. This translates into CASSPQSGVQETQYF.

The chain recombines TRBV29-1 with TRBJ1-3, with D uncertain. The CDR3 covers 14 residues. Trimming pared 6 bases from V and 0 bases from J, leaving 12 bases between. Per germline, CDR1 SQVTM and CDR2 ANQGSEA. As DNA, the CDR3 is TGCAGCGTATCCGGACTGCTCTCTGGAAACACCATATATTTT. Its translation is CSVSGLLSGNTIYF.

The gene calls are TRBV30 and TRBJ1-6, with 7 nucleotides matching TRBD1. Trimming took 7 bases from V and 6 from J; bases not matched to a gene: 9. In germline, CDR1 is GTSNPN, CDR2 SVGIG (reference sequence). This CDR3 is built from 14 residues. The DNA of the CDR3 is TGTGCCTCAACCAGGGGACAGACTAATTCACCCCTCCACTTT. This gives the protein CASTRGQTNSPLHF.